This TCR beta chain was retrieved from a study of kidney transplant recipient with SARS-CoV-2 infection. The length of the CDR3 is 17 residues. Each CDR3 protein gets one entry after TCRdb re-called the reads with MiXCR. Among under 300,000 distinct CDR3 sequences, around 30% were seen once, and the ten largest hold roughly 7%. On this clonotype itself: With a much larger clone just one base away, this may be a read error.

The chain has TRBV21-1 and TRBJ2-3. TRBV21-1 is marked as a pseudogene. This sequence was found in a male patient in his thirties who had COVID-19 and was a kidney transplant recipient. A share of the T cells may be of graft donor origin. Sequencing used a blood sample, obtained at baseline and on roughly day 110 from a kidney transplant recipient. The CDR3 here is CANSEGLATVMQDTQYF. The DNA for the CDR3 is TGTGCCAACAGCGAAGGGCTAGCTACAGTCATGCAAGATACGCAGTATTTT.